This TCR beta chain derives from a study of PD-1 blockade in classical Hodgkin lymphoma. Each of the patients experienced relapse following autologous stem cell transplantation, and their brentuximab vedotin exposure differed. CDR1 and CDR2 (germline): MGHDK, SYGVNS. V lost 2 bases, J lost 1 base, and 8 bases lay in between. This CDR3 spans 14 amino acids. Sequencing used immunoSEQ multiplex PCR; TCRdb keeps in-frame clones, though not all of them. Of roughly 40,000 clones in the sample, 88% were seen once. Study-level findings and limits: Whereas CD4+ TCR diversity had risen significantly by C4D1, CD8+ TCR diversity had not.

In the case of this clone: The antigen remains unidentified.

This chain connects TRBV25-1 to TRBJ1-1; D might be TRBD1 (6 bases). The material sequenced was peripheral blood mononuclear cells (PBMCs), taken at baseline. This receptor was identified in a human donor with classical Hodgkin lymphoma. The CDR3 bases are TGTGCCAGCAGTGAAGACAGGACGAACACTGAAGCTTTCTTT. This translates into CASSEDRTNTEAFF.